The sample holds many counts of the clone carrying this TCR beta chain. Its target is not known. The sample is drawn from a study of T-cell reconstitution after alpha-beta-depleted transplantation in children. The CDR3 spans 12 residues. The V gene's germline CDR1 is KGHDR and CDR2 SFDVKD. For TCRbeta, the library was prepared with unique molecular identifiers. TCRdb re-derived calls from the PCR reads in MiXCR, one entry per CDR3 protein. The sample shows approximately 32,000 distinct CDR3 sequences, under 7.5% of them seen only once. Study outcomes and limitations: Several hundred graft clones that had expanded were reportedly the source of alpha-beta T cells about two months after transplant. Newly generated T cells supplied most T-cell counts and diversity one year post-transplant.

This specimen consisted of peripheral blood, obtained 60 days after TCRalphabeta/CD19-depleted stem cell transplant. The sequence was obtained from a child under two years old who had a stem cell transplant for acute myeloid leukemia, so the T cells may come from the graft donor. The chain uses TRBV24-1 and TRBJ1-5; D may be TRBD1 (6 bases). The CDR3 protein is CAAARGNQPQHF. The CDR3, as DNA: TGTGCAGCAGCCAGGGGTAATCAGCCCCAGCATTTT.